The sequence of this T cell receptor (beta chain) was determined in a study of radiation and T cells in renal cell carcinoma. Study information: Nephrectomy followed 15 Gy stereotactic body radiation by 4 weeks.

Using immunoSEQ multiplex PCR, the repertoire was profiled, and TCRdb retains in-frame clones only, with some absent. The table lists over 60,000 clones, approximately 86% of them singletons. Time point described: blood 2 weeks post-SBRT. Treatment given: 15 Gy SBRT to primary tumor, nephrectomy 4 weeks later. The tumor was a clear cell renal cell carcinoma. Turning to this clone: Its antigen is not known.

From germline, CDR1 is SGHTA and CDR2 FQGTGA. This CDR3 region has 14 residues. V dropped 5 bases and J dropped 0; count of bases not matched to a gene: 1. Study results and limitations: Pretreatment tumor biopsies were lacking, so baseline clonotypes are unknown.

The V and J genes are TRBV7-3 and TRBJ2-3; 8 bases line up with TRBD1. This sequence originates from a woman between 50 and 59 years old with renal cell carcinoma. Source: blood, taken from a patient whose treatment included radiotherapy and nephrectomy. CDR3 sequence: CASSRQGSTDTQYF. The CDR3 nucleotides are TGTGCCAGCAGCCGACAGGGGAGCACAGATACGCAGTATTTT.